The T cell receptor beta chain described here comes from a study of cytomegalovirus exposure and HLA in healthy donors. Study results and limitations: Analyzed later, association rates of TCRs varied across HLA loci, with DRB1 most and HLA-C fewest.

PCR involved 60 Vbeta and 13 Jbeta primers. Generated by immunoSEQ multiplex PCR, the TCRdb table keeps only in-frame clones and is missing some. The sample has under 95,000 clones, approximately 7.1% seen once. About this clone itself: The antigen is undetermined.

V was pared by 0 bases and J by 1 base, with 3 bases of the junction left unmatched. This CDR3 is 16 amino acids long. Germline CDR1 reads MDHEN; CDR2 reads SYDVKM. The receptor was derived from a man aged 50 to 59 in good health and CMV-seronegative. V and J are TRBV28 and TRBJ2-3; 8 nucleotides match TRBD1. The sequencing input was PBMCs. The DNA of the CDR3 is TGTGCCAGCAGTTTATGGCAGGGGGCAGGCACAGATACGCAGTATTTT. It is translated as CASSLWQGAGTDTQYF.